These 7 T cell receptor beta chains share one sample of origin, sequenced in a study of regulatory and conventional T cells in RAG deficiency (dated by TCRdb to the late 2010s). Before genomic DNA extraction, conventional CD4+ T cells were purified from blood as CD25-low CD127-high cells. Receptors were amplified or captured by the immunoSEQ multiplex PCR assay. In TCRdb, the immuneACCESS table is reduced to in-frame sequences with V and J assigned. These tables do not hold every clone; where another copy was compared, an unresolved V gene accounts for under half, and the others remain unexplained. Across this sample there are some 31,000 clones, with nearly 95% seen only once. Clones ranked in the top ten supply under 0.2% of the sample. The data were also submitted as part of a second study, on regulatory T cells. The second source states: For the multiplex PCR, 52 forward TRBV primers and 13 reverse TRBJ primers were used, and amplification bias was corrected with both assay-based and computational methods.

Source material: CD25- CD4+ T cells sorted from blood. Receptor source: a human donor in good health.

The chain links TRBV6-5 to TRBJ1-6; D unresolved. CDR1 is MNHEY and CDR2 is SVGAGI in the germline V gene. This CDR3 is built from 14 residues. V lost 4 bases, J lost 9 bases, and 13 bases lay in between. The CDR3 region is CASSSWRAGSPLHF. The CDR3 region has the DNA TGTGCCAGCAGTTCTTGGAGGGCAGGTTCACCCCTCCACTTT.

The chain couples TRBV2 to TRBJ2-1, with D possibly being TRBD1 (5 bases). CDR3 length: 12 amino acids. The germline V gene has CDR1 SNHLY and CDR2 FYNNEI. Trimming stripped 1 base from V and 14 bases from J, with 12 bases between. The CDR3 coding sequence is TGTGCCAGCAGTGAAGAGGGGCCCCGGGAGTTCTTC. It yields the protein CASSEEGPREFF.

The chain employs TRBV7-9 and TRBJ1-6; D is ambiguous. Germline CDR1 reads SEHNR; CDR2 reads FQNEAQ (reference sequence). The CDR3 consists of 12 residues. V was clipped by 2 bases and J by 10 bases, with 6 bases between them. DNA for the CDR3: TGTGCCAGCAGCTTATTCCAGTCACCCCTCCACTTT. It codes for CASSLFQSPLHF.

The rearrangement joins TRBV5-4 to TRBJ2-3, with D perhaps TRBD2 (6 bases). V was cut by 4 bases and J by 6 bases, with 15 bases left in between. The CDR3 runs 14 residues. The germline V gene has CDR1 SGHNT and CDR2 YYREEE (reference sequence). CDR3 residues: CASSPVGGGDTQYF. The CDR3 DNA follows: TGTGCCAGCAGCCCGGTGGGGGGTGGGGATACGCAGTATTTT.

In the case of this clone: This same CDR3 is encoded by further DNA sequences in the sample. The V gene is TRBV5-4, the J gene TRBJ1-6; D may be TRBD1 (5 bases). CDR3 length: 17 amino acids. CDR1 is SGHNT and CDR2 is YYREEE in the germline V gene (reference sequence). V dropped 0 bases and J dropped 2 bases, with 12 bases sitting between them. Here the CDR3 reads CASSLAPSRAYNSPLHF. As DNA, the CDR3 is TGTGCCAGCAGCTTGGCCCCCTCCAGGGCCTATAATTCACCCCTCCACTTT.

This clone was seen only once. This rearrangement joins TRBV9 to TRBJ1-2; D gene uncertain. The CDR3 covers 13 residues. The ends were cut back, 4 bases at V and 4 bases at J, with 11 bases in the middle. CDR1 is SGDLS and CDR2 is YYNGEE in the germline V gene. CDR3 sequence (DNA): TGTGCCAGCAGCCGCGCCGGTGCCTATGGCTACACCTTC. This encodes CASSRAGAYGYTF. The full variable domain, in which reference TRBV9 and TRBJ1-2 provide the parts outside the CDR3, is DSGVTQTPKHLITATGQRVTLRCSPRSGDLSVYWYQQSLDQGLQFLIQYYNGEERAKGNILERFSAQQFPDLHSELNLSSLELGDSALYFCASSRAGAYGYTFGSGTRLTVV.

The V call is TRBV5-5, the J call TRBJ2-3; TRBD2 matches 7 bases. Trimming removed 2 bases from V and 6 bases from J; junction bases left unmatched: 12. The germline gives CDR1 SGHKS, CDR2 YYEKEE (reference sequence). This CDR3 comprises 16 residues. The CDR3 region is CASSFTRGEHQDTQYF. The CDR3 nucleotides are TGTGCCAGCAGCTTCACCCGGGGGGAACATCAGGATACGCAGTATTTT. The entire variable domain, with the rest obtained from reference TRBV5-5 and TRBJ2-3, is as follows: DAGVTQSPTHLIKTRGQQVTLRCSPISGHKSVSWYQQVLGQGPQFIFQYYEKEERGRGNFPDRFSARQFPNYSSELNVNALLLGDSALYLCASSFTRGEHQDTQYFGPGTRLTVL.